The present T cell receptor beta chain was sequenced within a study of cytomegalovirus exposure and HLA in healthy donors. Vbeta (60) and Jbeta (13) primers were used in the PCR. Libraries were prepared by immunoSEQ multiplex PCR; TCRdb keeps only in-frame clonotypes and omits some of them. Counted here are about 140,000 clones, around 83% occurring once; the ten biggest clones make up less than 1.5%. Germline CDR1 reads SEHNR; CDR2 reads FQNEAQ (reference sequence). The CDR3 loop spans 15 amino acids. Trimming removed 3 bases from V and 8 bases from J, with 17 bases in between. The chain links TRBV7-9 to TRBJ2-1; D perhaps matches TRBD2 (6 bases). The sequenced material came from PBMCs. The sequence derives from a male donor in good health and CMV-seropositive. In DNA, the CDR3 is TGTGCCAGCAGCTTCAGGGACTCAGCGCGGGATGAGCAGTTCTTC. Protein product: CASSFRDSARDEQFF.